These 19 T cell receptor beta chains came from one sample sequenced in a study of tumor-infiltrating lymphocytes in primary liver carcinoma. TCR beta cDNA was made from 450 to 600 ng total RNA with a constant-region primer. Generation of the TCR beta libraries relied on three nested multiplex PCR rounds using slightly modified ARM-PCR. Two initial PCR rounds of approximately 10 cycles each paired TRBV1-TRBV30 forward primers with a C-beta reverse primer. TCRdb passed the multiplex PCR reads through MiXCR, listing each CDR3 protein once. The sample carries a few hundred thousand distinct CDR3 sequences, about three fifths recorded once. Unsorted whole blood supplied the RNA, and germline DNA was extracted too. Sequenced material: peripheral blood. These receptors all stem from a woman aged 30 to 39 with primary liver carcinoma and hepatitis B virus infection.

The CDR3 coding sequence is TGTGCCTGGATCCGGGACAGGGACACTGAAGCTTTCTTT. Protein sequence: CAWIRDRDTEAFF. The V and J genes are TRBV30 and TRBJ1-1; 9 bases match TRBD1. Unmatched junction bases numbered 3, after V lost 4 bases and J lost 3 bases. Germline CDR1 and CDR2: GTSNPN and SVGIG (reference sequence). The CDR3 runs 13 residues.

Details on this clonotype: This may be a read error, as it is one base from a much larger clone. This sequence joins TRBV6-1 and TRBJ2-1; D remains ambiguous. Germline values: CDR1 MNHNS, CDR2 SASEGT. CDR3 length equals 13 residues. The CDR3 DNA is TGTGCTCATAGAGCCCAAGTGGGGAATAAGCAGTTCTTC. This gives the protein CAHRAQVGNKQFF.

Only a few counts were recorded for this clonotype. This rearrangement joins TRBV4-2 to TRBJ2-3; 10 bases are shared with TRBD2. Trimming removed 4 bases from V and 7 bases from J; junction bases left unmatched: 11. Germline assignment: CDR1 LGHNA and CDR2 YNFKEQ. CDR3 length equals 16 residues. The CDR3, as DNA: TGTGCCAGCAGCCCCCGTGGTACTAGCGGGAAGCATACGCAGTATTTT. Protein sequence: CASSPRGTSGKHTQYF.

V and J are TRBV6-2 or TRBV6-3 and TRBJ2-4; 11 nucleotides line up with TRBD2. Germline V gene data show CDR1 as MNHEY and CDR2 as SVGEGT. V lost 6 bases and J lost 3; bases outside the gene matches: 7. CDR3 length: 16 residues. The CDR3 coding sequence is TGTGCCAGCAGGGGACTAGCGGCAGCGAACAAAAACATTCAGTACTTC. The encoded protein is CASRGLAAANKNIQYF.

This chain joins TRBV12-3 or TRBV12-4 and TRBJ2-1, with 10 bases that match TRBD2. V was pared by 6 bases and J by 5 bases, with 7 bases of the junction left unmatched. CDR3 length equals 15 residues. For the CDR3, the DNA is TGTGCCAGCAGGGGATGGACTAGCGGAGACAATGAGCAGTTCTTC. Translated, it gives CASRGWTSGDNEQFF.

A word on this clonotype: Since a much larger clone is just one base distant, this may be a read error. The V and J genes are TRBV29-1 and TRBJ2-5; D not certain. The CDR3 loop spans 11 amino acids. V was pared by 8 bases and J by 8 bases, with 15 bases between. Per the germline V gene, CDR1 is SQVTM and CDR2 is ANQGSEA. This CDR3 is CSSKWSDTQYF. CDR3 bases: TGCAGCTCTAAGTGGTCAGATACCCAGTACTTC.

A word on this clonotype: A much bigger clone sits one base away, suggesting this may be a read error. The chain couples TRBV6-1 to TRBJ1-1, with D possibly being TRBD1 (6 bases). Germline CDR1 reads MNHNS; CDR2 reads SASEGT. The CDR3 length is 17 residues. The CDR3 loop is CASSARDVNPRDTGAFF. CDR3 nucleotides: TGTGCCAGCAGTGCCCGGGACGTCAACCCCCGGGACACTGGAGCTTTCTTT.

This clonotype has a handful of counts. The CDR3 nucleotides are TGTGCCAGCAGCCCGCAGGGGGCCTCCAAGAATGAGCAGTTCTTC. Protein: CASSPQGASKNEQFF. The J gene is TRBJ2-1, the V gene TRBV6-2 or TRBV6-3; 8 bases fit TRBD1. Germline assignment: CDR1 MNHEY and CDR2 SVGEGT. There are 15 residues in the CDR3. V gave up 6 bases and J gave up 7 bases; unmatched junction bases: 11.

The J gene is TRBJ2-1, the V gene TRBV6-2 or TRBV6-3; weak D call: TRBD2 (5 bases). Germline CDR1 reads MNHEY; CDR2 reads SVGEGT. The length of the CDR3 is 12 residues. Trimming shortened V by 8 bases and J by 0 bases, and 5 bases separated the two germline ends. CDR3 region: CASGSSYNEQFF. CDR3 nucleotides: TGTGCCAGCGGGAGCTCCTACAATGAGCAGTTCTTC.

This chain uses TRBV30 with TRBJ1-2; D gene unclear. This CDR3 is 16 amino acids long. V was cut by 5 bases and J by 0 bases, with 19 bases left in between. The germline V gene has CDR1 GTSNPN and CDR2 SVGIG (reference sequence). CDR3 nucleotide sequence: TGTGCCTGGGGCGTGTGGGCCGCCTCCCCTAACTATGGCTACACCTTC. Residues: CAWGVWAASPNYGYTF.

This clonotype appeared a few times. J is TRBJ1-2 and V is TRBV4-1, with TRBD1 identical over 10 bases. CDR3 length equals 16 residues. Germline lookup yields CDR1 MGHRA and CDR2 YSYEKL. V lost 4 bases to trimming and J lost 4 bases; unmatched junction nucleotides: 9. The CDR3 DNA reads TGCGCCAGCAGCCGAGTGGGACAGGGGCCAAGCTATGGCTACACCTTC. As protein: CASSRVGQGPSYGYTF.

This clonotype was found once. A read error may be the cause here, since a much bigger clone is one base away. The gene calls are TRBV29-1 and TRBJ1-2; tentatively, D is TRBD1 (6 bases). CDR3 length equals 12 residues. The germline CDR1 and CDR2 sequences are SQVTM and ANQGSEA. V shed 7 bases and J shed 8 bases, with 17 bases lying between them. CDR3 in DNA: TGCAGCGCTGAGACACAGGGTTTAGGCTACACCTTC. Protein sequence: CSAETQGLGYTF.

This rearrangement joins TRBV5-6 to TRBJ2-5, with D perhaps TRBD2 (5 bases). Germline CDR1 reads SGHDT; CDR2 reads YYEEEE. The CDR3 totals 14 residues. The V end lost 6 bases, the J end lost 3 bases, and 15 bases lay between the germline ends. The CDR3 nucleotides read TGTGCCAGCAACGCCGAGCGGACCAAAGAGACCCAGTACTTC. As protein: CASNAERTKETQYF.

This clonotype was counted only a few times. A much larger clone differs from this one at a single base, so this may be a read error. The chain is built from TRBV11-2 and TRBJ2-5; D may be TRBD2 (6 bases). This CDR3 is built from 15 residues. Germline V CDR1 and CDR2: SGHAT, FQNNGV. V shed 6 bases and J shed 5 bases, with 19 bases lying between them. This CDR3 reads CASRLDGGSGETQYF. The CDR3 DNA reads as TGTGCCAGCAGACTCGACGGGGGTTCAGGCGAGACCCAGTACTTC.

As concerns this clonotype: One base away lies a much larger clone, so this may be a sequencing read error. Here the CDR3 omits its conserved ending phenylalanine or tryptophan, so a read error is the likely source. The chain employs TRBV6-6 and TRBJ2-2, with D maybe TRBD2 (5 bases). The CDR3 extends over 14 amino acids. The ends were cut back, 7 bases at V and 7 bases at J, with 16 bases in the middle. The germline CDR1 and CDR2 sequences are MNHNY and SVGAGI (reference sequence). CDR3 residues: CASTLGLEGGELFC. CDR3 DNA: TGTGCCAGCACCCTAGGACTGGAAGGCGGGGAGCTGTTTTGT.

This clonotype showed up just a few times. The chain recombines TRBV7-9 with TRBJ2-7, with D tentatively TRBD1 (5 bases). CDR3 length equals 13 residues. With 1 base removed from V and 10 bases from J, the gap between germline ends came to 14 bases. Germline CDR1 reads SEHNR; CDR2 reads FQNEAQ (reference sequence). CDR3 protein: CASSLEGRSNQYF. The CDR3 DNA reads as TGTGCCAGCAGCTTAGAGGGGCGCTCCAATCAGTACTTC.

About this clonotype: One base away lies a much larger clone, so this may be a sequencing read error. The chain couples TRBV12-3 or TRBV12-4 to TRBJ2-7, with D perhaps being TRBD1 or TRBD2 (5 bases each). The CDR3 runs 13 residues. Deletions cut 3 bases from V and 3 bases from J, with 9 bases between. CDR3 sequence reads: CASSFGTVYEQYF. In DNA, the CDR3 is TGTGCCAGCAGTTTCGGGACGGTCTACGAGCAGTACTTC.

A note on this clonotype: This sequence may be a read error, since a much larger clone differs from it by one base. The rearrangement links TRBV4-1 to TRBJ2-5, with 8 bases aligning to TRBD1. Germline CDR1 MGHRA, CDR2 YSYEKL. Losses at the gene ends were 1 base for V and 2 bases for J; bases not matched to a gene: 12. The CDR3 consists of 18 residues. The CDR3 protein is CASSQGGTGGLMQETQYF. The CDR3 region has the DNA TGCGCCAGCAGCCAAGGCGGGACAGGAGGGCTCATGCAAGAGACCCAGTACTTC.

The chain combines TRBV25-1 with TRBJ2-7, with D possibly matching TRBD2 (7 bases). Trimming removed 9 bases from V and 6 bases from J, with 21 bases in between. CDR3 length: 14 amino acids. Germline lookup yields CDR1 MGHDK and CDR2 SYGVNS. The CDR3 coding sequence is TGTGCCAGAAGTCCGGGGGGCTCAAGAACCGAGCAGTACTTC. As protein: CARSPGGSRTEQYF.